The 19 T cell receptor beta chains given below trace back to one sample, sequenced in a study of T cell repertoires in cytomegalovirus infection. TCRdb used MiXCR to reprocess the reads, holding one entry per CDR3 protein. The sample includes roughly 920,000 distinct CDR3 sequences, more than 25% of them seen just once. For these TCRs, the target antigens are not known. Sample: cultured CD8+ T cells from PBMCs, taken from culture after CMV antigen stimulation. Receptors were obtained from a human donor in good health (CMV status not recorded). Some clones in this sample may be carry-over from other donors' samples.

This clonotype was counted only a few times. The genes are TRBV10-3 and TRBJ2-3; 8 bases fit TRBD1. CDR1 is ENHRY, CDR2 SYGVKD, per germline. The CDR3 extends over 13 amino acids. After removal of 10 bases from V and 1 base from J, the junction contained 4 bases not matched to a gene. The CDR3 sequence: CATWTGRTDTQYF. The CDR3 DNA follows: TGTGCCACCTGGACAGGGCGCACAGATACGCAGTATTTT.

V and J are TRBV7-9 and TRBJ2-5, with D possibly TRBD2 on 7 matching bases. The V end was cut by 4 bases, the J end by 5 bases, with 17 bases between. The CDR3 length is 15 residues. CDR1 and CDR2 (germline): SEHNR, FQNEAQ (reference sequence). This chain's CDR3 is CASSWGGGALETQYF. In DNA form, the CDR3 reads TGTGCCAGCAGCTGGGGTGGGGGGGCTTTGGAGACCCAGTACTTC.

The chain couples TRBV20-1 to TRBJ1-2; D remains ambiguous. The CDR3 is 13 residues long. Per the germline V gene, CDR1 is DFQATT and CDR2 is SNEGSKA (reference sequence). The V gene lost 6 bases and the J gene lost 1 base, with 12 bases spanning the gap. For the CDR3, the DNA is TGCAGTGCCTCAGGCAGCGGTAACTATGGCTACACCTTC. Translated: CSASGSGNYGYTF.

As for this clonotype: A read error may be the cause here, since a much bigger clone is one base away. The CDR3 DNA reads TGTGCCAGCAGCCCCATGACTAGCGGCGATGAGCAGTTCTTC. Translating gives CASSPMTSGDEQFF. The gene calls are TRBV7-2 and TRBJ2-1, with 9 nucleotides matching TRBD2. This CDR3 has 14 residues. The germline V gene has CDR1 SGHTA and CDR2 FQGNSA. V trimming: 5 bases; J trimming: 8 bases; junction bases outside the gene matches: 7.

The table lists this clonotype with a few counts. The CDR3 DNA reads TGTGCCAGTAGTATATCCGGGAACCACTATGGCTACACCTTC. It specifies CASSISGNHYGYTF. The rearrangement uses TRBV19 and TRBJ1-2; no clear D. With 2 bases removed from V and 3 bases from J, the gap between germline ends came to 10 bases. CDR1 and CDR2 from the germline V gene are LNHDA and SQIVND (reference sequence). The CDR3 sequence is 14 residues long.

The gene calls are TRBV12-3 or TRBV12-4 and TRBJ1-3; 9 nucleotides match TRBD1. The CDR3 loop spans 15 amino acids. Trimming took 8 bases from V and 8 from J; bases not matched to a gene: 13. The CDR3 DNA follows: TGTGCCAGCGGAAATACAGGGGGCGTTGGGTACACCATATATTTT. This translates into CASGNTGGVGYTIYF.

This clonotype was recorded a few times. The chain has TRBV7-9 and TRBJ1-5; possibly TRBD1 for D (5 bases). The germline V gene has CDR1 SEHNR and CDR2 FQNEAQ (reference sequence). The CDR3 has 13 amino acids. Trimming shortened V by 5 bases and J by 7 bases, and 12 bases separated the two germline ends. This CDR3 is CASSPMGDQPQHF. In DNA, the CDR3 is TGTGCCAGCAGCCCCATGGGGGACCAGCCCCAGCATTTT.

The rearrangement joins TRBV7-6 to TRBJ1-1; no definite D call. The germline gives CDR1 SGHVS, CDR2 FNYEAQ. The CDR3 is 14 residues long. V dropped 3 bases and J dropped 2 bases, with 10 bases sitting between them. This chain's CDR3 is CASSFWAENTEAFF. The CDR3 bases are TGTGCCAGCAGCTTCTGGGCCGAAAACACTGAAGCTTTCTTT.

The chain carries TRBV6-5 and TRBJ2-1, with unresolved D. CDR3 size: 13 residues. V was cut by 2 bases and J by 7 bases, with 9 bases left in between. Germline V gene data show CDR1 as MNHEY and CDR2 as SVGAGI. CDR3 bases: TGTGCCAGCAGTTACGCCGACCCGAATGAGCAGTTCTTC. Encoded protein: CASSYADPNEQFF.

This clonotype was found a few times. This rearrangement joins TRBV7-8 to TRBJ2-1, with a tentative D call TRBD2 (6 bases). Germline-derived CDR1 and CDR2 are SGHVS and FQNEAQ. The CDR3 spans 14 residues. Trimming left V 5 bases short and J 10 bases short, with 18 bases between. The CDR3 reads CASSKGGWVGEQFF. The CDR3 nucleotides are TGTGCCAGCAGCAAGGGAGGTTGGGTGGGGGAGCAGTTCTTC.

This clonotype was seen ten or more times. This chain joins TRBV7-9 and TRBJ2-3; D is unresolved. The CDR3 has 15 residues. The V end lost 1 base, the J end lost 5 bases, and 13 bases lay between the germline ends. The germline CDR1 and CDR2 sequences are SEHNR and FQNEAQ (reference sequence). The CDR3 DNA is TGTGCCAGCAGCTTAGAAACACAGAGTGGAGATACGCAGTATTTT. It translates to CASSLETQSGDTQYF.

The rearrangement links TRBV19 to TRBJ1-1; no definite D call. V was clipped by 5 bases and J by 6 bases, with 10 bases between them. The CDR3 is 12 residues long. CDR1 LNHDA and CDR2 SQIVND come from the germline V gene (reference sequence). CDR3 bases: TGTGCCAGTAGTCCCCGCGCCGCTGAAGCTTTCTTT. It translates to CASSPRAAEAFF. Complete variable domain (other parts from reference TRBV19 and TRBJ1-1): DGGITQSPKYLFRKEGQNVTLSCEQNLNHDAMYWYRQDPGQGLRLIYYSQIVNDFQKGDIAEGYSVSREKKESFPLTVTSAQKNPTAFYLCASSPRAAEAFFGQGTRLTVV.

This sequence joins TRBV6-2 or TRBV6-3 and TRBJ2-2, with D perhaps TRBD2 (7 bases). The CDR3 totals 18 residues. CDR1 is MNHEY and CDR2 is SVGEGT in the germline V gene. Trimming took off 1 base at V and 0 bases at J, with 15 bases between the two ends. The CDR3 coding sequence is TGTGCCAGCAGTTACTTGCGGCGGGGGCACGCGAACACCGGGGAGCTGTTTTTT. Its translation: CASSYLRRGHANTGELFF.

In its sample, this clonotype was seen a few times. The chain couples TRBV7-6 to TRBJ2-7; tentatively, D is TRBD2 (6 bases). Trimming took off 1 base at V and 5 bases at J, with 9 bases between the two ends. Germline V gene lookup returns CDR1 SGHVS and CDR2 FNYEAQ. The length of the CDR3 is 13 residues. The CDR3, as DNA: TGTGCCAGCAGCTTAGAGGAGGGTAACGAGCAGTACTTC. Protein: CASSLEEGNEQYF.

This chain links TRBV9 with TRBJ1-5; possibly TRBD1 for D (5 bases). V shed 2 bases and J shed 0 bases, with 15 bases lying between them. The germline gives CDR1 SGDLS, CDR2 YYNGEE. The CDR3 extends over 17 amino acids. CDR3 amino acids: CASSVSPGPSSNQPQHF. As DNA, the CDR3 is TGTGCCAGCAGCGTGTCTCCGGGGCCCTCTAGCAATCAGCCCCAGCATTTT.

This clonotype was found many times. This chain uses TRBV10-3 with TRBJ1-5; no definite D call. This CDR3 contains 15 residues. CDR1 and CDR2 from the germline V gene are ENHRY and SYGVKD. V shed 2 bases and J shed 6 bases, with 14 bases lying between them. Here the CDR3 DNA reads TGTGCCATCAGTGAGGATTGGAGGGTTGGTCAGCCCCAGCATTTT. It codes for CAISEDWRVGQPQHF.

The gene calls are TRBV19 and TRBJ1-1, with D possibly being TRBD1 (6 bases). The CDR3 has 12 residues. With 5 bases removed from V and 8 bases from J, the gap between germline ends came to 12 bases. Germline CDR1 LNHDA, CDR2 SQIVND (reference sequence). The CDR3 DNA reads as TGTGCCAGTAGTTGGGGGGCCCGGGAAGCTTTCTTT. This translates into CASSWGAREAFF.

The chain has TRBV25-1 and TRBJ2-7; D is possibly TRBD1 (5 bases). Germline-derived CDR1 and CDR2 are MGHDK and SYGVNS. V was trimmed by 3 bases and J by 3 bases, leaving 9 bases between them. The length of the CDR3 is 13 residues. The CDR3 loop is CASSDPRDYEQYF. As DNA, the CDR3 is TGTGCCAGCAGTGACCCCAGGGACTACGAGCAGTACTTC.

About this clonotype: One base away lies a much larger clone, so this may be a sequencing read error. The V call is TRBV6-1, the J call TRBJ2-2; D uncertain. Germline V gene lookup returns CDR1 MNHNS and CDR2 SASEGT. The CDR3 totals 16 residues. The CDR3 DNA reads TGTGCCGGCAGTGAATATGTAGGGTCGAACACCGGGGAGCTGTTTTTT. It codes for CAGSEYVGSNTGELFF.